A selection of T cell receptor beta chains follows, all from one sample in a study of CD8 T cells in Susac syndrome. TCRdb fed the immunoSEQ multiplex PCR reads into MiXCR, producing one record per CDR3 protein. The sample records around 140,000 distinct CDR3 sequences, just under 95% being singletons. Input material: CD4+ T cells from PBMCs. These receptors were obtained from a human donor with Susac syndrome. CDR3s leave out the opening cysteine and the closing phenylalanine or tryptophan.

J gene: TRBJ1-1
V gene: TRBV12-3/TRBV12-4
CDR3 protein: ASRGTEAF

J gene: TRBJ1-5
V gene: TRBV15
CDR3 protein: ATSGLWVGSNQPQH

J gene: TRBJ1-6
V gene: TRBV9
CDR3 protein: ASSVAQLGSPLH

J gene: TRBJ2-7
V gene: TRBV12-5
CDR3 protein: ASGLASEQY

J gene: TRBJ2-5
V gene: TRBV30
CDR3 protein: AWSGRPKETQY

J gene: TRBJ1-2
V gene: TRBV5-6
CDR3 protein: ASSFGRFYGYT

J gene: TRBJ1-5
V gene: TRBV7-2
CDR3 protein: ASSLAGYRNHQPQH

J gene: TRBJ1-1
V gene: TRBV28
CDR3 protein: ASSGTPDPEAF

J gene: TRBJ2-6
V gene: TRBV28
CDR3 protein: ASSPTGAGANVLT

J gene: TRBJ2-5
V gene: TRBV23-1
CDR3 protein: ARLGARETQY

J gene: TRBJ2-7
V gene: TRBV15
CDR3 protein: ATSKRGQGSYEQY

J gene: TRBJ1-1
V gene: TRBV29-1
CDR3 protein: SVDEMNTEAF

J gene: TRBJ2-5
V gene: TRBV20-1
CDR3 protein: SASAPGREPETQY

J gene: TRBJ2-1
V gene: TRBV7-2
CDR3 protein: ASGSGTGIYNEQF

J gene: TRBJ2-5
V gene: TRBV20-1
CDR3 protein: SARARQGVETQY

J gene: TRBJ2-5
V gene: TRBV7-3
CDR3 protein: ASSLGVSAETQY

J gene: TRBJ2-6
V gene: TRBV7-3
CDR3 protein: ASREAGAGANVLT

J gene: TRBJ2-5
V gene: TRBV18
CDR3 protein: ASSQRQGGRETQY

J gene: TRBJ2-3
V gene: TRBV5-4
CDR3 protein: ASSFVAGEDTQY

J gene: TRBJ1-6
V gene: TRBV12-3/TRBV12-4
CDR3 protein: ASSLDRANSPLH

J gene: TRBJ1-1
V gene: TRBV30
CDR3 protein: ARRDRMNTEAF

J gene: TRBJ2-1
V gene: TRBV3-1
CDR3 protein: ASSHFLAGGFDEQF

J gene: TRBJ2-7
V gene: TRBV29-1
CDR3 protein: SVAEAYEQY